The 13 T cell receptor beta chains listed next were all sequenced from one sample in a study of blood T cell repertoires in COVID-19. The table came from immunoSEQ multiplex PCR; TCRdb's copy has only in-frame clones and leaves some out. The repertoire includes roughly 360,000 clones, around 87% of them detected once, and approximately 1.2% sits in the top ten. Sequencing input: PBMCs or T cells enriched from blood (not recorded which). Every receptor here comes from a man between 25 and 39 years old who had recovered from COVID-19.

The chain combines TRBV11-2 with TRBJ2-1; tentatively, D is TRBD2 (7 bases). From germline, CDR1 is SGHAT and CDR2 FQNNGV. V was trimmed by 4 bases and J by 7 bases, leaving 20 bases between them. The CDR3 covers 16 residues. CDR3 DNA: TGTGCCAGCAGCTCAACCCGGGGGGCCGCGCGGAATGAGCAGTTCTTC. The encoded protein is CASSSTRGAARNEQFF.

Here the CDR3 DNA reads TGTGCCAGCAGCGCGACTGGGACAGCTAACACTGAAGCTTTCTTT. This codes for CASSATGTANTEAFF. The chain recombines TRBV9 with TRBJ1-1; 7 nucleotides align to TRBD1. CDR3 length equals 15 residues. V shed 3 bases, J shed 2 bases, and the junction held 7 bases outside the gene matches. CDR1 SGDLS and CDR2 YYNGEE come from the germline V gene.

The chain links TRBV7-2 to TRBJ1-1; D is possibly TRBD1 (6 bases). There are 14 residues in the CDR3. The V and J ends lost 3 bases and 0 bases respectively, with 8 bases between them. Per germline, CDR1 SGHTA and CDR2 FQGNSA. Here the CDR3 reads CASSFGGLNTEAFF. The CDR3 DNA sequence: TGTGCCAGCAGCTTTGGGGGCCTGAACACTGAAGCTTTCTTT.

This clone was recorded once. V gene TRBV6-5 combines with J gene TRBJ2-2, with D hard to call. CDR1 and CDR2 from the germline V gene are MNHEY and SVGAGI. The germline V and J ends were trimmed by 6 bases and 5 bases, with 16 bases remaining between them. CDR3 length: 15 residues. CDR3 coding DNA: TGTGCCAGCAGATCGCGGTCCCCTGGGACCGGGGAGCTGTTTTTT. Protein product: CASRSRSPGTGELFF.

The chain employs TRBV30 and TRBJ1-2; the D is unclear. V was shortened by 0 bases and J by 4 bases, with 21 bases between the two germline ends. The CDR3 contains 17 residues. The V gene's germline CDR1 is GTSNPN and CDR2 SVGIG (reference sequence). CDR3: CAWSVKSLRAYGYGYTF. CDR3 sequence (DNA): TGTGCCTGGAGTGTGAAGAGTCTGAGGGCTTATGGCTATGGCTACACCTTC. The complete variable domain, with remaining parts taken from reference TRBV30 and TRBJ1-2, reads SQTIHQWPATLVQPVGSPLSLECTVEGTSNPNLYWYRQAAGRGLQLLFYSVGIGQISSEVPQNLSASRPQDRQFILSSKKLLLSDSGFYLCAWSVKSLRAYGYGYTFGSGTRLTVV.

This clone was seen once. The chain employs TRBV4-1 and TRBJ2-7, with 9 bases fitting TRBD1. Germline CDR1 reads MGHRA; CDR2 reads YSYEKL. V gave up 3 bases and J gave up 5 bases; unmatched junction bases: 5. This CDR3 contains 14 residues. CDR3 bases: TGCGCCAGCAGCCATGCCGGGACAGGGAACGAGCAGTACTTC. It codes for CASSHAGTGNEQYF.

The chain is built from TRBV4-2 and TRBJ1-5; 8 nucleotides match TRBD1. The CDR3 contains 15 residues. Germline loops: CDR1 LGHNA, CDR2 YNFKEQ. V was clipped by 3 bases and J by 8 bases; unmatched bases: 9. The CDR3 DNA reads TGTGCCAGCAGCCATGCGGGACAGGTGGGGGAGCCCCAGCATTTT. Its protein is CASSHAGQVGEPQHF.

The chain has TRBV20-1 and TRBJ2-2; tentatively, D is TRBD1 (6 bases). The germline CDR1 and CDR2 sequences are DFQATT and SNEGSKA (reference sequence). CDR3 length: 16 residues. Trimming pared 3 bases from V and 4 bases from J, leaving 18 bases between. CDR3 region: CSASVLQGTFTGELFF. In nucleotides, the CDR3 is TGCAGTGCTAGTGTTCTGCAGGGGACGTTCACCGGGGAGCTGTTTTTT.

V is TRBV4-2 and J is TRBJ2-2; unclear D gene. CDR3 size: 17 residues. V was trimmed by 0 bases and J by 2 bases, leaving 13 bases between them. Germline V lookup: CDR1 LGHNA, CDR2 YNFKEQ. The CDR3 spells CASSQDVSTQNTGELFF. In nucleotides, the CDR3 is TGTGCCAGCAGCCAAGATGTGTCTACCCAAAACACCGGGGAGCTGTTTTTT.

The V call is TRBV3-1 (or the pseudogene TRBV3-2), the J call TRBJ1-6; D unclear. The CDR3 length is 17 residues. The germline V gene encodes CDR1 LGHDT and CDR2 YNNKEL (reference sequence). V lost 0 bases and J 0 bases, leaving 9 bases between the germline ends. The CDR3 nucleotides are TGTGCCAGCAGCCAAGATGCGGTGAGCTCCTATAATTCACCCCTCCACTTT. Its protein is CASSQDAVSSYNSPLHF.

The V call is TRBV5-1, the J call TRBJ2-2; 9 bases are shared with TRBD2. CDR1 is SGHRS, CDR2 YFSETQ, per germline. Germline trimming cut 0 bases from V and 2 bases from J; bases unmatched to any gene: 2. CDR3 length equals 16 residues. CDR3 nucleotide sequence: TGCGCCAGCAGCTTGGCTAGCGGGGCTAACACCGGGGAGCTGTTTTTT. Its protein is CASSLASGANTGELFF.

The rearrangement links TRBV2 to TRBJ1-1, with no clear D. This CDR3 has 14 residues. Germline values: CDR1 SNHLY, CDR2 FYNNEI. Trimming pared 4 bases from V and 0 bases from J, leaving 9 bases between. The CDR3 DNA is TGTGCCAGCAGTGTCGAACAAGTGAACACTGAAGCTTTCTTT. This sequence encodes CASSVEQVNTEAFF. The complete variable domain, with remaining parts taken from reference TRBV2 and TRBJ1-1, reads EPEVTQTPSHQVTQMGQEVILRCVPISNHLYFYWYRQILGQKVEFLVSFYNNEISEKSEIFDDQFSVERPDGSNFTLKIRSTKLEDSAMYFCASSVEQVNTEAFFGQGTRLTVV.

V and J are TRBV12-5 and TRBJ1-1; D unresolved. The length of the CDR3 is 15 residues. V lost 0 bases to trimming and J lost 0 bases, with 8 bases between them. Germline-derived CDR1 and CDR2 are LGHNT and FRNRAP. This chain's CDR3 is CASGLVAGLNTEAFF. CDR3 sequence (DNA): TGTGCTAGTGGTTTGGTAGCGGGTTTGAACACTGAAGCTTTCTTT.